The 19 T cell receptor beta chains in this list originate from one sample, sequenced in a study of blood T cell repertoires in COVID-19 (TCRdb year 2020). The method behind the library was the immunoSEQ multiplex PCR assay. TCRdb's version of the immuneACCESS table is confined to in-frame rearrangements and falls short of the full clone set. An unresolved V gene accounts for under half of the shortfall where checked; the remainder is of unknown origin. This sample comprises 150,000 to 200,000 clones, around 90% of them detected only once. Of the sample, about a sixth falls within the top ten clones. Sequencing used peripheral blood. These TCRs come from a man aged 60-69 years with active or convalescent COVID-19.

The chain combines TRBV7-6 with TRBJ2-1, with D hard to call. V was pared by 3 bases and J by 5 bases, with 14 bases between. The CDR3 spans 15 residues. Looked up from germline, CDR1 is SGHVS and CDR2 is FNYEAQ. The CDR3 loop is CASSFGRGANNEQFF. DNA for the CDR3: TGTGCCAGCAGCTTCGGTCGAGGCGCCAACAATGAGCAGTTCTTC.

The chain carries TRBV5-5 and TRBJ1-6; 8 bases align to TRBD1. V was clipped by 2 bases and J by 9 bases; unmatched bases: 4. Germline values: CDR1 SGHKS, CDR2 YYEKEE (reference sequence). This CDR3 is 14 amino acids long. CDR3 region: CASSFQGAGSPLHF. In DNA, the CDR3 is TGTGCCAGCAGCTTCCAGGGGGCTGGTTCACCCCTCCACTTT.

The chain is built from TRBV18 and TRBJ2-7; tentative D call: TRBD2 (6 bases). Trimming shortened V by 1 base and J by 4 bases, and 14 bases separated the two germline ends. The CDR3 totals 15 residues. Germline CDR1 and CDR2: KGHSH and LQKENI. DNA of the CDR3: TGTGCCAGCTCACCACAGGAGGGAATATCGTACGAGCAGTACTTC. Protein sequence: CASSPQEGISYEQYF.

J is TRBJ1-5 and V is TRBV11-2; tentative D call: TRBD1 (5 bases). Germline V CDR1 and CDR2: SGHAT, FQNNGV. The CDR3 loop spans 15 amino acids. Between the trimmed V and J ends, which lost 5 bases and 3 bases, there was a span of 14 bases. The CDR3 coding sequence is TGTGCCAGCAGCGGCCGGGGGGAAGACAATCAGCCCCAGCATTTT. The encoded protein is CASSGRGEDNQPQHF.

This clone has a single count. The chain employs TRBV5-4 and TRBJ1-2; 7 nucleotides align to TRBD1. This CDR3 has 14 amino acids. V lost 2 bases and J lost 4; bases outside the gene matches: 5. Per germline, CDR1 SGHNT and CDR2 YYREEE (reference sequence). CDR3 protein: CASSLGQAFYGYTF. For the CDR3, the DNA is TGTGCCAGCAGCTTAGGACAGGCCTTCTATGGCTACACCTTC.

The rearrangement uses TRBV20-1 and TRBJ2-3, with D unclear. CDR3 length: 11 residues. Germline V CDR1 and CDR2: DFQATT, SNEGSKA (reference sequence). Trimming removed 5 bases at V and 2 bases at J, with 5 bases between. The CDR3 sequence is CSAPSTDTQYF. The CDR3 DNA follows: TGCAGTGCTCCCTCCACAGATACGCAGTATTTT.

In DNA form, the CDR3 reads TGCGCCAGCAGCTTGGTTCCGAGTTCGCCTTCACCCCTCCACTTT. Its protein product is CASSLVPSSPSPLHF. V and J are TRBV5-1 and TRBJ1-6, with no clear D. The CDR3 loop spans 15 amino acids. Germline V lookup: CDR1 SGHRS, CDR2 YFSETQ. V was trimmed by 0 bases and J by 9 bases, leaving 13 bases between them.

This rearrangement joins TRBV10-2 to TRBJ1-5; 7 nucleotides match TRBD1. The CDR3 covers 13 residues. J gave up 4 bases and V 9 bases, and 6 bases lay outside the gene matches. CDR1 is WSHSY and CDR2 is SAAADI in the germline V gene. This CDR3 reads CASQTGMNQPQHF. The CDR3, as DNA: TGCGCCAGTCAGACAGGGATGAATCAGCCCCAGCATTTT.

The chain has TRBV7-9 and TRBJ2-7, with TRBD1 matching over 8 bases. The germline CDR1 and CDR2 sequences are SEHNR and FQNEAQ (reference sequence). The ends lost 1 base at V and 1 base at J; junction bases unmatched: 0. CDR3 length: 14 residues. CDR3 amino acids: CASSLGTGSYEQYF. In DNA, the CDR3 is TGTGCCAGCAGCTTAGGGACAGGGTCCTACGAGCAGTACTTC.

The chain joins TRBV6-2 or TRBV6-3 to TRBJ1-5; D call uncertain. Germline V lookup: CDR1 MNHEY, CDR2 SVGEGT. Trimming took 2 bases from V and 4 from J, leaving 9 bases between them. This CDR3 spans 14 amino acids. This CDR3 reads CASSYEGGNQPQHF. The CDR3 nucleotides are TGTGCCAGCAGTTACGAGGGCGGGAATCAGCCCCAGCATTTT.

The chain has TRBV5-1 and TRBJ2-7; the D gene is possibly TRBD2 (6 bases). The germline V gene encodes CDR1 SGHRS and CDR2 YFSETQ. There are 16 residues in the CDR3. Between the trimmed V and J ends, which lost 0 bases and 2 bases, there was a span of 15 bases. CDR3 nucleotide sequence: TGCGCCAGCAGCTTGGCGCCCCTGGGGGGTCCCTACGAGCAGTACTTC. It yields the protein CASSLAPLGGPYEQYF.

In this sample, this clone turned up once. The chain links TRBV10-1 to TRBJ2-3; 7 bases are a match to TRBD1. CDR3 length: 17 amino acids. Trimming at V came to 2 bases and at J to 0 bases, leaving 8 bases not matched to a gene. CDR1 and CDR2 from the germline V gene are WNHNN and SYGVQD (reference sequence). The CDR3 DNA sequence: TGCGCCAGCAGTGAGGATAGAGGGGGCTTGAGCACAGATACGCAGTATTTT. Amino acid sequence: CASSEDRGGLSTDTQYF.

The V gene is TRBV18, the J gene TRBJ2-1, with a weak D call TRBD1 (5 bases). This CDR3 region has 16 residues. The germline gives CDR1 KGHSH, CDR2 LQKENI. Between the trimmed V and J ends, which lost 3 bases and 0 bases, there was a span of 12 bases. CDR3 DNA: TGTGCCAGCTCACCCCAACAGGTGAGCTCCTACAATGAGCAGTTCTTC. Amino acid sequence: CASSPQQVSSYNEQFF.

The CDR3: CASSLEGGGELFF. CDR3 sequence (DNA): TGTGCCAGCAGCTTAGAAGGGGGCGGGGAGCTGTTTTTT. The rearrangement links TRBV7-9 to TRBJ2-2, with a possible D match to TRBD1 (6 bases). Germline V CDR1 and CDR2: SEHNR, FQNEAQ (reference sequence). Trimming took off 1 base at V and 7 bases at J, with 7 bases between the two ends. This CDR3 is built from 13 residues. Combining the CDR3 with reference TRBV7-9 and TRBJ2-2 gives the whole variable domain DTGVSQNPRHKITKRGQNVTFRCDPISEHNRLYWYRQTLGQGPEFLTYFQNEAQLEKSRLLSDRFSAERPKGSFSTLEIQRTEQGDSAMYLCASSLEGGGELFFGEGSRLTVL.

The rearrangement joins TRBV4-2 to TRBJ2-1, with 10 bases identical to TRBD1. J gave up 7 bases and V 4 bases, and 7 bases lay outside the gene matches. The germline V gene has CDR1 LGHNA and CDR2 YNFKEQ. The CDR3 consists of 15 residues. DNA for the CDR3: TGTGCCAGCAGCCCAGGACAGGGGGGTTTTAATGAGCAGTTCTTC. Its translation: CASSPGQGGFNEQFF.

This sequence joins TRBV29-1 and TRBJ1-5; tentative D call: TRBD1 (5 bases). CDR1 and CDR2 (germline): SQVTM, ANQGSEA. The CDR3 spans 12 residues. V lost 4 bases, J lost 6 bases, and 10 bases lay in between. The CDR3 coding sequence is TGCAGCGTTGGTGAAAGGGGTCAGCCCCAGCATTTT. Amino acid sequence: CSVGERGQPQHF.

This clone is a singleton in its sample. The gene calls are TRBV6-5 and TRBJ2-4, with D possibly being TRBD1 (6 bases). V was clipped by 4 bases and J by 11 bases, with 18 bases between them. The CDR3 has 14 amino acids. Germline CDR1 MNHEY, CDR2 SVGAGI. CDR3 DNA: TGTGCCAGCAGTTCCCCCGGACAGTCATCGTTTCAGTACTTC. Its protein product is CASSSPGQSSFQYF.

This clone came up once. CDR3 residues: CASMRGNSYNEQFF. The CDR3 bases are TGTGCCAGCATGCGGGGCAACTCCTACAATGAGCAGTTCTTC. The rearrangement uses TRBV11-2 and TRBJ2-1; D may be TRBD2 (6 bases). The CDR3 length is 14 residues. Germline V CDR1 and CDR2: SGHAT, FQNNGV. The V gene lost 7 bases and the J gene lost 0 bases, with 10 bases spanning the gap.

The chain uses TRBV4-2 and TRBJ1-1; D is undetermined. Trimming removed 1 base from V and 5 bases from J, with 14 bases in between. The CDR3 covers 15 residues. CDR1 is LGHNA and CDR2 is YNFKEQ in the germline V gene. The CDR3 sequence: CASSQVEATGTEAFF. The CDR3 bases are TGTGCCAGCAGCCAAGTTGAGGCGACTGGGACTGAAGCTTTCTTT.